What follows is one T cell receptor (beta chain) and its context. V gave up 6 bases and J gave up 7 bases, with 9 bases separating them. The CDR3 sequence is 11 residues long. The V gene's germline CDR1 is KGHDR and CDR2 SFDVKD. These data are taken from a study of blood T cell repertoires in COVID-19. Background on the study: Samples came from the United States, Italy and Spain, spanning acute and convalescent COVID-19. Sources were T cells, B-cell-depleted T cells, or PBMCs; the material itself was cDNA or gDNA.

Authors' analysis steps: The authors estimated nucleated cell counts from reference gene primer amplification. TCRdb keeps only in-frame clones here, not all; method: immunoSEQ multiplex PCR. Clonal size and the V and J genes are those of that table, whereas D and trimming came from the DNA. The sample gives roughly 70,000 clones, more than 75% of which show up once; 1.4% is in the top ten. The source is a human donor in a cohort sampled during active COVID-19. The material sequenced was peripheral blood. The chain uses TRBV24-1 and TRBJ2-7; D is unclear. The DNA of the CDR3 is TGTGCCACCAGTATTAATCAGGAGCAGTACTTC. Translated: CATSINQEQYF.